A single sample gave rise to the 3 T cell receptor beta chains below, sequenced in a study of regulatory T cells in long-lasting Graves disease. The time point: persistent/refractory GD, antithyroid drugs over 5 years with positive TRAb. With RNA extracted from PBMCs as input, the TCR library was made. Library construction for TCR beta used iRepertoire HTBI primers and Arm-PCR of CDR3 regions. TCRdb re-analysed the multiplex PCR reads in MiXCR, keeping a single row per CDR3 protein. There are 400,000 to 600,000 distinct CDR3 sequences in the sample; 20% to 25% occur only once, and around 7% lies in the top ten. This sample comprised peripheral blood mononuclear cells (PBMCs), obtained when the disease was refractory, from a patient treated with antithyroid drugs. The receptors here all came from a female donor with Graves disease.

This clonotype has more than one count but fewer than ten. This chain connects TRBV4-1 to TRBJ2-5, with 7 bases identical to TRBD1. The germline V gene encodes CDR1 MGHRA and CDR2 YSYEKL. The junction had 3 bases not matched to a gene; V was cut back by 3 bases and J by 5 bases. The CDR3 sequence is 13 residues long. The CDR3 region has the DNA TGCGCCAGCAGCCAGACAGGGTTTGAGACCCAGTACTTC. Its translation: CASSQTGFETQYF.

A few counts support this clonotype. Mismatch with germline at one junction end may stem from a read error. This chain uses TRBV7-2 with TRBJ1-6; 9 nucleotides line up with TRBD1. CDR3 length equals 18 residues. Germline V CDR1 and CDR2: SGHTA, FQGNSA. Here the CDR3 DNA reads TGTGCCAGCAGCTCCAGCCGGGACAGGGTCGAATTAGGCTCACCCCTCCGCTTT. It codes for CASSSSRDRVELGSPLRF. The complete variable domain, with remaining parts taken from reference TRBV7-2 and TRBJ1-6, reads GAGVSQSPSNKVTEKGKDVELRCDPISGHTALYWYRQSLGQGLEFLIYFQGNSAPDKSGLPSDRFSAERTGGSVSTLTIQRTQQEDSAVYLCASSSSRDRVELGSPLRFGNGTRLTVT.

The rearrangement uses TRBV7-2 and TRBJ2-7; 12 bases align to TRBD2. There are 16 residues in the CDR3. CDR1 and CDR2 from the germline V gene are SGHTA and FQGNSA. J lost 1 base, V lost 5 bases, and 6 bases had no gene match. This CDR3 reads CASSAWTSGESYEQYF. The CDR3 DNA sequence: TGTGCCAGCAGCGCCTGGACTAGCGGGGAGTCCTACGAGCAGTACTTC.